One and the same sample provided the 8 T cell receptor beta chains below, sequenced in a study of blood T cell repertoires in COVID-19 (dated by TCRdb to the early 2020s). Receptor libraries were prepared by the immunoSEQ multiplex PCR assay. In TCRdb, the immuneACCESS table is reduced to in-frame sequences with V and J assigned. These tables do not hold every clone; where another copy was compared, an unresolved V gene accounts for under half, and the others remain unexplained. Counted in this sample were about 160,000 clones; approximately 82% of them appeared once. The top ten clones comprise around 15% of the sample. Material: peripheral blood. These receptors were obtained from a human donor with acute or convalescent COVID-19. The donor label of this sample is uncertain.

The V gene is TRBV5-4, the J gene TRBJ1-4; D may be TRBD1 (5 bases). Germline V gene lookup returns CDR1 SGHNT and CDR2 YYREEE (reference sequence). The CDR3 is made up of 16 amino acids. V gave up 3 bases and J gave up 2 bases, with 14 bases separating them. Written as DNA, the CDR3 is TGTGCCAGCAGCTCCCCCGGCCAGGGTACTAATGAAAAACTGTTTTTT. Translation: CASSSPGQGTNEKLFF.

On this clone: At one end the junction does not follow the germline gene, possibly because of a read error. This chain links TRBV2 with TRBJ1-6; 7 positions match TRBD1. Germline values: CDR1 SNHLY, CDR2 FYNNEI. This CDR3 is built from 13 residues. The CDR3 is CASSGLGGQVVDF. The CDR3 nucleotides read TGTGCCAGCAGTGGGCTCGGCGGACAGGTAGTGGACTTT.

The CDR3 is CASSRQGYNQPQHF. Written as DNA, the CDR3 is TGTGCCAGCTCACGTCAGGGATACAATCAGCCCCAGCATTTT. The V and J genes are TRBV18 and TRBJ1-5, with TRBD1 as a possible D gene (5 bases). Germline V lookup: CDR1 KGHSH, CDR2 LQKENI. The CDR3 consists of 14 residues. The V end lost 4 bases, the J end lost 3 bases, and 10 bases lay between the germline ends.

This chain uses TRBV7-3 with TRBJ1-1; 7 nucleotides line up with TRBD1. Trimming at V came to 5 bases and at J to 4 bases, leaving 7 bases not matched to a gene. CDR3 size: 14 residues. The germline V gene has CDR1 SGHTA and CDR2 FQGTGA. CDR3 residues: CASSQQGDRTEAFF. Here the CDR3 DNA reads TGTGCCAGCAGCCAGCAGGGGGATCGCACTGAAGCTTTCTTT.

The chain links TRBV29-1 to TRBJ1-2, with D maybe TRBD1 (5 bases). The CDR3 has 14 residues. Germline CDR1 SQVTM, CDR2 ANQGSEA. Between the trimmed V and J ends, which lost 0 bases and 8 bases, there was a span of 16 bases. In DNA, the CDR3 is TGCAGCGTTGAAGATTGGGGGGTGAGGCTAGGCTACACCTTC. This codes for CSVEDWGVRLGYTF. The variable domain in full, completed from reference TRBV29-1 and TRBJ1-2, reads SAVISQKPSRDICQRGTSLTIQCQVDSQVTMMFWYRQQPGQSLTLIATANQGSEATYESGFVIDKFPISRPNLTFSTLTVSNMSPEDSSIYLCSVEDWGVRLGYTFGSGTRLTVV.

The rearrangement joins TRBV25-1 to TRBJ2-3, with TRBD2 matching 11 bases. After removal of 8 bases from V and 2 bases from J, the junction contained 6 bases not matched to a gene. Germline CDR1 MGHDK, CDR2 SYGVNS. This CDR3 has 15 amino acids. Here the CDR3 reads CASSVAGGVTDTQYF. The CDR3 DNA follows: TGTGCCAGCTCAGTAGCGGGGGGGGTCACAGATACGCAGTATTTT. The full variable domain, its missing parts supplied by reference TRBV25-1 and TRBJ2-3, is EADIYQTPRYLVIGTGKKITLECSQTMGHDKMYWYQQDPGMELHLIHYSYGVNSTEKGDLSSESTVSRIRTEHFPLTLESARPSHTSQYLCASSVAGGVTDTQYFGPGTRLTVL.

This chain links TRBV19 with TRBJ1-1; 8 bases match TRBD1. CDR1 LNHDA and CDR2 SQIVND come from the germline V gene (reference sequence). The CDR3 has 16 residues. Germline trimming cut 9 bases from V and 4 bases from J; bases unmatched to any gene: 16. DNA of the CDR3: TGTGCCAGCCGACTCGGGCGGCCCGACAGGGGCACTGAAGCTTTCTTT. It yields the protein CASRLGRPDRGTEAFF.

V is TRBV6-5 and J is TRBJ1-3; maybe TRBD1 (6 bases). V gave up 10 bases and J gave up 4 bases, with 17 bases separating them. This CDR3 region has 14 residues. Germline V gene lookup returns CDR1 MNHEY and CDR2 SVGAGI. Here the CDR3 reads CATATRGTGNTIYF. CDR3 sequence (DNA): TGTGCCACCGCAACCAGGGGAACGGGAAACACCATATATTTT.